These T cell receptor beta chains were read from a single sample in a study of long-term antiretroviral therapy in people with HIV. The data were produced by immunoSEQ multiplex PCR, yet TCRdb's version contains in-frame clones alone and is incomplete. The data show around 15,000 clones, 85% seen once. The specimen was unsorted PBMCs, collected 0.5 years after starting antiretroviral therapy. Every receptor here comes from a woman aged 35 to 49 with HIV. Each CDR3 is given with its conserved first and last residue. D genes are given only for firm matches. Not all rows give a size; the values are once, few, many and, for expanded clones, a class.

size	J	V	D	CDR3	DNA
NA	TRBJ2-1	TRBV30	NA	CAWSVGGTYNEQFF	TGTGCCTGGAGTGTGGGCGGGACCTACAATGAGCAGTTCTTC
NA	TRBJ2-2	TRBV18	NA	CASSPDRDTGELFF	TGTGCCAGCTCACCCGATCGGGACACCGGGGAGCTGTTTTTT
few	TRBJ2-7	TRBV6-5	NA	CASSSGRGRSSGEQYF	TGTGCCAGCAGTTCCGGTAGGGGTAGGAGTTCGGGCGAGCAGTACTTC
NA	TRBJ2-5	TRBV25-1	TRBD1	CASSELVGTGGEEQYF	TGTGCCAGCAGTGAATTAGTGGGGACAGGGGGCGAGGAGCAGTACTTC
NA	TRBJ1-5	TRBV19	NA	CASSNGWGSNQPQHF	TGTGCCAGTAGTAACGGGTGGGGTAGCAATCAGCCCCAGCATTTT
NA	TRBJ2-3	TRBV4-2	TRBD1	CASEPGQGTGISTDTQYF	TGTGCCAGCGAGCCGGGACAGGGGACGGGAATAAGCACAGATACGCAGTATTTT
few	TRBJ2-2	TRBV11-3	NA	CASSLVSGLTTGELFF	TGTGCCAGCAGCTTAGTCTCGGGACTCACAACCGGGGAGCTGTTTTTT
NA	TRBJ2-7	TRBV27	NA	CASSFRDSSHEQYF	TGTGCCAGCAGTTTCCGAGACTCGAGTCACGAGCAGTACTTC
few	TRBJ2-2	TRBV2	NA	CASSEEGLPFTGELFF	TGTGCCAGCAGTGAAGAAGGTCTCCCTTTCACCGGGGAGCTGTTTTTT
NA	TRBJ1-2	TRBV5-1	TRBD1	CASSLDGQGPGSRYTF	TGCGCCAGCAGCTTGGACGGACAGGGGCCCGGAAGCCGCTACACCTTC
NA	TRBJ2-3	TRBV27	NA	CASSLSRPWTPGTDTQYF	TGTGCCAGCAGTTTATCCAGACCCTGGACCCCAGGCACAGATACGCAGTATTTT
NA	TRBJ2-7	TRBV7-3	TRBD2	CASSWIAGYEQYF	TGTGCCAGCAGCTGGATAGCGGGTTACGAGCAGTACTTC
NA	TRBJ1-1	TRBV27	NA	CASSPSADGTEAFF	TGTGCCAGCAGTCCTTCGGCGGACGGCACTGAAGCTTTCTTT
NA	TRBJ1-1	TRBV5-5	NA	CASRDDLNTEAFF	TGTGCCAGCAGAGACGATTTGAACACTGAAGCTTTCTTT
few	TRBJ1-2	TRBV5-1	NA	CASSPGTSVARYTF	TGCGCCAGCAGCCCCGGGACCTCGGTCGCACGCTACACCTTC
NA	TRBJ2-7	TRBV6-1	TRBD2	CASSDFGVAGTYEQYF	TGTGCCAGCAGTGATTTTGGCGTAGCGGGGACCTACGAGCAGTACTTC
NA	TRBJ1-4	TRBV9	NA	CASSAHRVRAFPNEKLFF	TGTGCCAGCAGCGCTCACAGGGTACGTGCGTTTCCTAATGAAAAACTGTTTTTT